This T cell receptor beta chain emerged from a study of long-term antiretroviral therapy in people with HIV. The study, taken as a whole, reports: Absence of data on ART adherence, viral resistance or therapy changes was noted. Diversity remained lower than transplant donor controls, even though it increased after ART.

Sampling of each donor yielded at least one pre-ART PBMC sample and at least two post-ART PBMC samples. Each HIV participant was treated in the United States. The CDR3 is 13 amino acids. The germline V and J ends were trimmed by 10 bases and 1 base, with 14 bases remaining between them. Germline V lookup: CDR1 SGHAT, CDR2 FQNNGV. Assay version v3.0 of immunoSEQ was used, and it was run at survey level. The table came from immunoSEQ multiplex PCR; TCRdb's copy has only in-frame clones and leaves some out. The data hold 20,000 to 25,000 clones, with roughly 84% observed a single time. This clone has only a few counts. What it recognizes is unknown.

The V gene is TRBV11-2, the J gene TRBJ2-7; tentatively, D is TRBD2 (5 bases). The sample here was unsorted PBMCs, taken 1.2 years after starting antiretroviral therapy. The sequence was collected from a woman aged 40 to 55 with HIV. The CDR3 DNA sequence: TGTGCCACCGAGAGGGTAGGGTCCTACGAGCAGTACTTC. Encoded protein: CATERVGSYEQYF.